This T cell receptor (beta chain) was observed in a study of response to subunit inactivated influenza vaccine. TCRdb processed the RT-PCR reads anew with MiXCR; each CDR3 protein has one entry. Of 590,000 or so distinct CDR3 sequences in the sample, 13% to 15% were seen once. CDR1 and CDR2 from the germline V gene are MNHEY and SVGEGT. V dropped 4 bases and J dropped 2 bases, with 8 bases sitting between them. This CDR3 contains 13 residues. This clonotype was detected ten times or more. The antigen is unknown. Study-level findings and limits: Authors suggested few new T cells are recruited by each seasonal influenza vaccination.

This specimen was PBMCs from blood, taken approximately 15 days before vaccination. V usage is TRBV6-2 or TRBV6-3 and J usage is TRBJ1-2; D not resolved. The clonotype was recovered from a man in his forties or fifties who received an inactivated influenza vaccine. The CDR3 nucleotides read TGTGCCAGCAGTTCTATGGGCAACTATGGCTACACCTTC. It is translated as CASSSMGNYGYTF.